One and the same sample provided the 22 T cell receptor beta chains below, sequenced in a study of cytomegalovirus exposure and HLA in healthy donors. The PCR ran on 60 Vbeta and 13 Jbeta primers. Profiling relied on immunoSEQ multiplex PCR, and the TCRdb table lists in-frame clones only, not all of them. The sample lists approximately 140,000 clones; roughly 88% were seen once. Material: PBMCs. Every receptor here comes from a woman aged 40 to 49 in good health and CMV-seronegative.

The rearrangement uses TRBV5-1 and TRBJ2-7, with TRBD2 identical over 8 bases. Germline V gene lookup returns CDR1 SGHRS and CDR2 YFSETQ. The CDR3 extends over 14 amino acids. The V segment lost 1 base and the J segment 4 bases; nucleotides outside the gene matches: 4. CDR3 nucleotide sequence: TGCGCCAGCAGCTTGCTGTCGGGGGGGTACGAGCAGTACTTC. It codes for CASSLLSGGYEQYF.

V is TRBV18 and J is TRBJ2-5; 9 nucleotides agree with TRBD2. Germline V gene lookup returns CDR1 KGHSH and CDR2 LQKENI. This CDR3 spans 16 amino acids. J was trimmed by 2 bases and V by 3 bases; bases with no gene match: 7. This chain's CDR3 is CASSPPAGGPQETQYF. DNA for the CDR3: TGTGCCAGCTCACCCCCGGCGGGAGGGCCGCAAGAGACCCAGTACTTC.

V gene TRBV27 combines with J gene TRBJ2-7; 14 nucleotides match TRBD2. This CDR3 is 16 amino acids long. CDR1 is MNHEY, CDR2 SMNVEV, per germline (reference sequence). V shed 3 bases, J shed 4 bases, and the junction held 5 bases outside the gene matches. CDR3 sequence (DNA): TGTGCCAGCAGTTTGGGGACTAGCGGGAGTACATACGAGCAGTACTTC. This gives the protein CASSLGTSGSTYEQYF.

The J gene is TRBJ2-7, the V gene TRBV28; 12 positions agree with TRBD2. Germline-derived CDR1 and CDR2 are MDHEN and SYDVKM. This CDR3 contains 21 residues. J lost 2 bases, V lost 2 bases, and 19 bases had no gene match. The CDR3 here is CASSLALRGGLAGGPTYEQYF. CDR3 in DNA: TGTGCCAGCAGTTTAGCTCTAAGGGGTGGGCTAGCGGGAGGGCCGACCTACGAGCAGTACTTC.

V gene TRBV6-6 combines with J gene TRBJ2-7, with TRBD2 as a possible D gene (5 bases). V lost 2 bases and J lost 3, with 14 bases in between. The CDR3 has 15 residues. Germline V lookup: CDR1 MNHNY, CDR2 SVGAGI (reference sequence). The CDR3 DNA reads as TGTGCCAGCAGTTACAGGGAGTCTTCCTTCTACGAGCAGTACTTC. Its protein product is CASSYRESSFYEQYF.

This clone was seen once. The genes are TRBV2 and TRBJ2-1; TRBD2 matches at 10 bases. The CDR3 has 14 residues. Losses at the gene ends were 5 bases for V and 8 bases for J; bases not matched to a gene: 6. In germline, CDR1 is SNHLY, CDR2 FYNNEI. CDR3 bases: TGTGCCAGCAGTCCCGGGACTAGCGTTTATGAGCAGTTCTTC. Its translation: CASSPGTSVYEQFF.

The rearrangement links TRBV5-1 to TRBJ2-1, with 9 bases lining up with TRBD1. V shed 4 bases and J 0 bases; nucleotides not matched to a gene: 5. Germline CDR1 reads SGHRS; CDR2 reads YFSETQ. The CDR3 is 16 amino acids. The CDR3 nucleotides are TGCGCCAGCAGCGGCGGACAGGGGATCTCCTACAATGAGCAGTTCTTC. Its protein is CASSGGQGISYNEQFF.

This chain joins TRBV6-5 and TRBJ1-2; no reliable D call. The ends were cut back, 4 bases at V and 4 bases at J, with 16 bases in the middle. The CDR3 runs to 15 residues. Germline values: CDR1 MNHEY, CDR2 SVGAGI. The chain's CDR3 is CASSSLSIRGYGYTF. The CDR3, as DNA: TGTGCCAGCAGTTCGCTTTCAATTCGGGGCTATGGCTACACCTTC.

This clone was detected once. The V gene is TRBV10-3, the J gene TRBJ2-5; TRBD2 agrees at 12 bases. TRBJ2-7 matches the DNA end more closely, so the J call is doubtful. The CDR3 sequence is 17 residues long. Germline CDR1 reads ENHRY; CDR2 reads SYGVKD. The CDR3, as DNA: TGTGCCATCAGTGACCCTCGACTAGCGGGAGTTAATAACGAGCAGTACTTC. As protein: CAISDPRLAGVNNEQYF.

The chain couples TRBV6-5 to TRBJ2-4; D gene uncertain. The germline V and J ends were trimmed by 6 bases and 1 base, with 4 bases remaining between them. This CDR3 is 12 amino acids long. Germline-derived CDR1 and CDR2 are MNHEY and SVGAGI. The CDR3: CASSTAKNIQYF. The DNA of the CDR3 is TGTGCCAGCAGCACTGCCAAAAACATTCAGTACTTC.

The V gene is TRBV5-1, the J gene TRBJ2-3; TRBD2 aligns across 9 bases. The trim removed 0 bases at V and 6 bases at J, leaving 5 bases unmatched. The CDR3 consists of 15 residues. The germline CDR1 and CDR2 sequences are SGHRS and YFSETQ. CDR3 loop: CASSLVLAGSDTQYF. The CDR3 bases are TGCGCCAGCAGCTTGGTTCTAGCGGGATCCGATACGCAGTATTTT.

The chain joins TRBV28 to TRBJ2-7; 9 positions match TRBD1. Germline V gives CDR1 MDHEN, CDR2 SYDVKM. Trimming at V came to 4 bases and at J to 7 bases, leaving 5 bases not matched to a gene. The CDR3 runs 13 residues. This chain's CDR3 is CASSSWTGVEQYF. The CDR3 DNA is TGTGCCAGCAGTTCCTGGACAGGGGTTGAGCAGTACTTC.

The chain links TRBV5-6 to TRBJ2-5; a weak D match, TRBD2 (7 bases). The end of the DNA is better explained by TRBJ2-7, so the J call may be wrong. CDR3 length equals 13 residues. The germline CDR1 and CDR2 sequences are SGHDT and YYEEEE. The CDR3 DNA reads as TGTGCCAGCAGCTTCGGGGGGCCGGGCGAGCAGTACTTC. Translation: CASSFGGPGEQYF.

The V and J genes are TRBV11-1 and TRBJ2-1; perhaps TRBD2 as D (6 bases). The CDR3 spans 16 residues. Trimming cost V 3 bases and J 2 bases, with 14 bases left between them. Germline V gene lookup returns CDR1 SGHAT and CDR2 FQDESV (reference sequence). The CDR3 coding sequence is TGTGCCAGCAGCTTGGGACTTGAGCGCACCTACAATGAGCAGTTCTTC. It translates to CASSLGLERTYNEQFF.

V gene TRBV5-1 combines with J gene TRBJ1-1; D gene unclear. Germline CDR1 is SGHRS and CDR2 is YFSETQ. Trimming took 0 bases from V and 1 from J, leaving 10 bases between them. This CDR3 region has 15 residues. The CDR3 is CASSLGSARNTEAFF. In DNA, the CDR3 is TGCGCCAGCAGCTTGGGATCTGCGAGGAACACTGAAGCTTTCTTT.

The chain carries TRBV4-1 and TRBJ2-2, with a tentative D call TRBD2 (6 bases). In germline, CDR1 is MGHRA, CDR2 YSYEKL. Trimming stripped 1 base from V and 2 bases from J, with 11 bases between. The CDR3 spans 16 residues. Written as DNA, the CDR3 is TGCGCCAGCAGCCAAGGGATAGCGGCTAACACCGGGGAGCTGTTTTTT. This encodes CASSQGIAANTGELFF.

The chain couples TRBV25-1 to TRBJ2-5; 7 nucleotides line up with TRBD1. The V and J ends lost 10 bases and 4 bases, in that order; junction bases with no gene match: 6. Germline lookup yields CDR1 MGHDK and CDR2 SYGVNS. The CDR3 covers 12 residues. The CDR3 protein is CATSTGRETQYF. The CDR3 DNA follows: TGTGCCACCTCGACAGGGAGAGAGACCCAGTACTTC.

The chain couples TRBV6-1 to TRBJ2-1, with 8 bases matching TRBD1. After removal of 2 bases from V and 8 bases from J, the junction contained 11 bases not matched to a gene. CDR3 length: 16 residues. Germline assignment: CDR1 MNHNS and CDR2 SASEGT. Here the CDR3 reads CASSEFPGTGGYEQFF. CDR3 coding DNA: TGTGCCAGCAGTGAATTTCCTGGGACAGGAGGGTATGAGCAGTTCTTC.

This clone was counted only a few times. The rearrangement uses TRBV6-5 and TRBJ1-5; D gene unclear. The CDR3 consists of 12 residues. V lost 4 bases and J 4 bases, leaving 5 bases between the germline ends. The germline CDR1 and CDR2 sequences are MNHEY and SVGAGI. CDR3 sequence reads: CASSSVNQPQHF. CDR3 DNA: TGTGCCAGCAGTTCCGTTAATCAGCCCCAGCATTTT.

CDR3 bases: TGTGCCAGCAGCGTAGCTACCGGGTCTGGGGCCAACGTCCTGACTTTC. This sequence encodes CASSVATGSGANVLTF. V and J are TRBV9 and TRBJ2-6; D uncertain. Germline V gene data show CDR1 as SGDLS and CDR2 as YYNGEE. Trimming shortened V by 0 bases and J by 1 base, and 8 bases separated the two germline ends. The CDR3 is made up of 16 amino acids.

This rearrangement joins TRBV11-3 to TRBJ2-5, with D maybe TRBD1 (6 bases). Germline assignment: CDR1 SGHNT and CDR2 YENEEA. V was shortened by 5 bases and J by 1 base, with 20 bases between the two germline ends. The CDR3 consists of 17 residues. The CDR3 is CASSTPFQGQSQETQYF. DNA of the CDR3: TGTGCCAGCAGCACCCCCTTCCAAGGACAGTCCCAAGAGACCCAGTACTTC.

The DNA of the CDR3 is TGTGCCAGCAGTTACCGCCTGCCTAGCGGAGAGACCCAGTACTTC. It is translated as CASSYRLPSGETQYF. The chain recombines TRBV6-5 with TRBJ2-5, with 7 bases fitting TRBD2. Germline loops: CDR1 MNHEY, CDR2 SVGAGI. V shed 2 bases and J 4 bases; nucleotides not matched to a gene: 7. The CDR3 runs to 15 residues.